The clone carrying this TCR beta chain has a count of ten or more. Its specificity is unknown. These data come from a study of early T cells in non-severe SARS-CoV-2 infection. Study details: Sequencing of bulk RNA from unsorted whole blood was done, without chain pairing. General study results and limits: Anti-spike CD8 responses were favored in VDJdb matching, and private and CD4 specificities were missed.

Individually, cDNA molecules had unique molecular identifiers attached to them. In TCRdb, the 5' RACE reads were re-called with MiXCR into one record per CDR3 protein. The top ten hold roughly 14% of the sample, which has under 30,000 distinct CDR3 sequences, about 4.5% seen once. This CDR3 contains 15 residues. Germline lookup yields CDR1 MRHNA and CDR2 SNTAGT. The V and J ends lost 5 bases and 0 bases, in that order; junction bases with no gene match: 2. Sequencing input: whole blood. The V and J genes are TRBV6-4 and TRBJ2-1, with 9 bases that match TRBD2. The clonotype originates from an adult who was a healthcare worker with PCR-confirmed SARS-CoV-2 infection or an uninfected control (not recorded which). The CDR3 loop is CASSSSGDSYNEQFF. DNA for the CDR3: TGTGCCAGCAGTTCTAGCGGGGACTCCTACAATGAGCAGTTCTTC.